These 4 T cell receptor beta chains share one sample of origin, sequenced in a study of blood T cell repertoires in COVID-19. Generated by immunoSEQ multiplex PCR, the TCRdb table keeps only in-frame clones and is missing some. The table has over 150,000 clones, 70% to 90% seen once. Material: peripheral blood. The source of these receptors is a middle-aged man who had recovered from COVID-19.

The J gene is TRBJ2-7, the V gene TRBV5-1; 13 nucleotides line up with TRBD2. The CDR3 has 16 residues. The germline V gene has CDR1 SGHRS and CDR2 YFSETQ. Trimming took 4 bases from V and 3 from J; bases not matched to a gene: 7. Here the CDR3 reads CASSRGTSGAHYEQYF. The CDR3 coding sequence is TGCGCCAGCAGCCGTGGGACTAGCGGGGCCCACTACGAGCAGTACTTC.

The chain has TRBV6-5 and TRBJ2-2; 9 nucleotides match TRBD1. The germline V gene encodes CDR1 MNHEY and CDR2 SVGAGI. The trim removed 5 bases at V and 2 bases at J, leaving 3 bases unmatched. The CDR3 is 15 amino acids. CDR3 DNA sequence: TGTGCCAGCAGTCGAACAGGGGGCAACACCGGGGAGCTGTTTTTT. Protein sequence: CASSRTGGNTGELFF.

CDR3 nucleotide sequence: TGTGCCACCAGTGATTCAGGGACAGGGTTTCTTGGCTACACCTTC. Amino acid sequence: CATSDSGTGFLGYTF. The V gene is TRBV24-1, the J gene TRBJ1-2; 9 bases agree with TRBD1. The CDR3 has 15 residues. Germline V CDR1 and CDR2: KGHDR, SFDVKD. With 2 bases clipped from V and 7 bases from J, the junction kept 7 bases outside the gene matches.

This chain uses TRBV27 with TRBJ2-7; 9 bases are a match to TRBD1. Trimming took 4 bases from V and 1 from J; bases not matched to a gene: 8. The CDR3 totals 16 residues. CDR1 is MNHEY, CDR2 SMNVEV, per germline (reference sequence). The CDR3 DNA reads TGTGCCAGCAGTTCTCCCAGGACAGGGGATTCCTACGAGCAGTACTTC. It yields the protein CASSSPRTGDSYEQYF.